This TCR beta chain was profiled in a study of T cell responses to AZD1222 COVID-19 vaccine. Sequenced by immunoSEQ multiplex PCR; TCRdb stores in-frame clones only, minus some. In the table there are 75,000 to 100,000 clones, about 92% of which are singletons. V lost 2 bases and J lost 3, with 8 bases in between. Germline values: CDR1 GTSNPN, CDR2 SVGIG (reference sequence). CDR3 length: 13 residues. Study results and caveats: White British ancestry dominated among donors, who included more females, and clonal diversity was possibly underestimated.

In the case of this clone: Its specificity is unknown.

The TCR originated in an adult in good health. This sequence joins TRBV30 and TRBJ1-5; D is uncertain. Sequenced here: peripheral blood, sampled on day 0 of AZD1222 vaccination. CDR3 DNA: TGTGCCTGGAGTATTACCGCCAATCAGCCCCAGCATTTT. Protein: CAWSITANQPQHF.